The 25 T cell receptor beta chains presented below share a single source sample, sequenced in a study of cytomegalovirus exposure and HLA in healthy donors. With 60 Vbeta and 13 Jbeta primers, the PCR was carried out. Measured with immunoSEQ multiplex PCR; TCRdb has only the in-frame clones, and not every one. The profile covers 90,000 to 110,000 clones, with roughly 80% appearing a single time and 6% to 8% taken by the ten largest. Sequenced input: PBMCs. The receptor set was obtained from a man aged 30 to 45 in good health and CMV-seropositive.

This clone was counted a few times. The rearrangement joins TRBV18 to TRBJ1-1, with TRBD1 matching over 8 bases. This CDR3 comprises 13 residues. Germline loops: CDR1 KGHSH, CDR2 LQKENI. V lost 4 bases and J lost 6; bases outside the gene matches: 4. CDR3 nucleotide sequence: TGTGCCAGCTCACTGGACAGGGAGGCTGAAGCTTTCTTT. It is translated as CASSLDREAEAFF.

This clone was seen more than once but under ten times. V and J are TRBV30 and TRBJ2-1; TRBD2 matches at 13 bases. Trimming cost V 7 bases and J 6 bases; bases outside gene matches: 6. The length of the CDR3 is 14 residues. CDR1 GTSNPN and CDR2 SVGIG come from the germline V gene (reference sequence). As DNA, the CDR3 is TGTGCCTCAACTAGCGGGGGGGCGGGCAATGAGCAGTTCTTC. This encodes CASTSGGAGNEQFF.

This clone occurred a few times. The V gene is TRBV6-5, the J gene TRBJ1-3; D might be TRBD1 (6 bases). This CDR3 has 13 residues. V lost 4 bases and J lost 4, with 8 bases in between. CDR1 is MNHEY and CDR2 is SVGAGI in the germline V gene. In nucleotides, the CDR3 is TGTGCCAGCAGTTCCACAGGGGGAAACACCATATATTTT. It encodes CASSSTGGNTIYF.

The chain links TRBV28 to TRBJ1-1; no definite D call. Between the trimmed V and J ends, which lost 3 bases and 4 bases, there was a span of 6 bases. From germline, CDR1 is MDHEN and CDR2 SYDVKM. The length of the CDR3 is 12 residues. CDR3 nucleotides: TGTGCCAGCAGTTTCGGGGTCACTGAAGCTTTCTTT. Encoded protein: CASSFGVTEAFF.

DNA of the CDR3: TGTGCCAGCAGCTGGGGGACTGTCTACGAGCAGTACTTC. Translation: CASSWGTVYEQYF. The J gene is TRBJ2-7, the V gene TRBV7-9; a weak D match, TRBD2 (6 bases). The length of the CDR3 is 13 residues. Trimming took off 4 bases at V and 3 bases at J, with 10 bases between the two ends. Germline loops: CDR1 SEHNR, CDR2 FQNEAQ (reference sequence).

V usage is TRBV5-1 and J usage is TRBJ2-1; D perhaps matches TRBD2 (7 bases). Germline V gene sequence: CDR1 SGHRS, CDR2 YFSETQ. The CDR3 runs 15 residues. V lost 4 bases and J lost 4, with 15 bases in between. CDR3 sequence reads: CASSPRGPIYNEQFF. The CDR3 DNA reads TGCGCCAGCAGCCCGCGGGGGCCGATATACAATGAGCAGTTCTTC.

CDR3 in amino acids: CASSLDRGDSPLHF. Here the CDR3 DNA reads TGTGCCAGCAGCTTGGACAGGGGGGATTCACCCCTCCACTTT. This chain joins TRBV5-5 and TRBJ1-6; 8 nucleotides agree with TRBD1. With V trimmed by 0 bases and J by 8 bases, 1 base remained unmatched. The length of the CDR3 is 14 residues. Germline V gives CDR1 SGHKS, CDR2 YYEKEE (reference sequence).

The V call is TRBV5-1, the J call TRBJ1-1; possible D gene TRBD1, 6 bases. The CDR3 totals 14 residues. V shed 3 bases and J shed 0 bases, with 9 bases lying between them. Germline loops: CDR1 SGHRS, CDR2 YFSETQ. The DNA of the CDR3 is TGCGCCAGCAGCTCAGGACAGATGAACACTGAAGCTTTCTTT. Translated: CASSSGQMNTEAFF.

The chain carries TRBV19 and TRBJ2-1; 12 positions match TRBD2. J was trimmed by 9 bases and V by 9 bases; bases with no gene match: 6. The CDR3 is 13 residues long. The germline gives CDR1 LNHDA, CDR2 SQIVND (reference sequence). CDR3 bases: TGTGCCAGCGCGACTAGCGGGGGAGTTGAGCAGTTCTTC. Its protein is CASATSGGVEQFF.

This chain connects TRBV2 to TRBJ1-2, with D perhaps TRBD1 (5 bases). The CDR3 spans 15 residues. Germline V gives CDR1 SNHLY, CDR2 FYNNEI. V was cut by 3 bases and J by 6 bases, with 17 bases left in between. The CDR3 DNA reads TGTGCCAGCAGTGAGGCCCAGGGAAAAGTGCATGGCTACACCTTC. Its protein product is CASSEAQGKVHGYTF.

CDR3 sequence: CASRGRRFLNNSPLHF. CDR3 nucleotides: TGTGCCAGCAGGGGGAGGAGGTTCTTAAATAATTCACCCCTCCACTTT. This chain uses TRBV5-8 with TRBJ1-6; D is ambiguous. There are 16 residues in the CDR3. Germline loops: CDR1 SGHTS, CDR2 YDEGEE. Trimming took 5 bases from V and 5 from J, leaving 17 bases between them. The full variable domain, with the rest looked up from reference TRBV5-8 and TRBJ1-6, is EAGVTQSPTHLIKTRGQQATLRCSPISGHTSVYWYQQALGLGLQFLLWYDEGEERNRGNFPPRFSGRQFPNYSSELNVNALELEDSALYLCASRGRRFLNNSPLHFGNGTRLTVT.

This CDR3 is CASSIVMTDNYGYTF. CDR3 nucleotides: TGTGCCAGTAGTATAGTCATGACTGATAACTATGGCTACACCTTC. The V gene is TRBV19, the J gene TRBJ1-2; D call uncertain. Trimming took off 1 base at V and 1 base at J, with 10 bases between the two ends. Germline V CDR1 and CDR2: LNHDA, SQIVND (reference sequence). The CDR3 is 15 amino acids. The full variable domain, in which reference TRBV19 and TRBJ1-2 provide the parts outside the CDR3, is DGGITQSPKYLFRKEGQNVTLSCEQNLNHDAMYWYRQDPGQGLRLIYYSQIVNDFQKGDIAEGYSVSREKKESFPLTVTSAQKNPTAFYLCASSIVMTDNYGYTFGSGTRLTVV.

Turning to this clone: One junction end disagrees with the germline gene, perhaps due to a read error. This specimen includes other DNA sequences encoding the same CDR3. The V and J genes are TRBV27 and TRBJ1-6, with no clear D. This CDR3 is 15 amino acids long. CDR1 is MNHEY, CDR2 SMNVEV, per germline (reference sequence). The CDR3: CASSLAADLNSPLHF. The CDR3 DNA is TGTGCCAGCAGTTTGGCAGCGGACCTTAATTCCCCCCTCCACTTT.

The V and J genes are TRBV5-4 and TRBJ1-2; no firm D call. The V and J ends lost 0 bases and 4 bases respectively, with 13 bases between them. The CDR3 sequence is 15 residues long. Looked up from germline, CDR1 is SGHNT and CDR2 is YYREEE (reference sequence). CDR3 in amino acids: CASSLAGGLAYGYTF. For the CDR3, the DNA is TGTGCCAGCAGCTTGGCCGGAGGGTTGGCCTATGGCTACACCTTC.

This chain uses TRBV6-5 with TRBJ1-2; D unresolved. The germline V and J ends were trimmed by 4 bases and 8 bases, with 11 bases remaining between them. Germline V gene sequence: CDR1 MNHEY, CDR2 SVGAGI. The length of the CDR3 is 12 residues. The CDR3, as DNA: TGTGCCAGCAGTTCCTCCGGGAACGGCTACACCTTC. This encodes CASSSSGNGYTF.

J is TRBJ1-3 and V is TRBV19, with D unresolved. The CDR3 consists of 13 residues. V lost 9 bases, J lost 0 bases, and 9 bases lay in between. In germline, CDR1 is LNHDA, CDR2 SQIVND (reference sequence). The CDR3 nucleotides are TGTGCCAGCCGGTGGAGCTCTGGAAACACCATATATTTT. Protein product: CASRWSSGNTIYF.

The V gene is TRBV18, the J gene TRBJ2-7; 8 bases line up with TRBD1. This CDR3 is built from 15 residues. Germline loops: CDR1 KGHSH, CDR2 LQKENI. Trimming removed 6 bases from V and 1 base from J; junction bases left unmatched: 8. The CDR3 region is CASSPKQGGSYEQYF. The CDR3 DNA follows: TGTGCCAGCTCCCCCAAACAGGGGGGTTCCTACGAGCAGTACTTC.

The CDR3: CASSFQRQADAENEQYF. CDR3 nucleotide sequence: TGCGCCAGCAGTTTTCAGAGACAGGCCGACGCGGAAAACGAGCAGTACTTC. The V and J genes are TRBV10-1 and TRBJ2-5, with D possibly TRBD1 on 6 matching bases. The J call may not be correct, given that the DNA end is closer to TRBJ2-7. The length of the CDR3 is 17 residues. Per germline, CDR1 WNHNN and CDR2 SYGVQD (reference sequence).

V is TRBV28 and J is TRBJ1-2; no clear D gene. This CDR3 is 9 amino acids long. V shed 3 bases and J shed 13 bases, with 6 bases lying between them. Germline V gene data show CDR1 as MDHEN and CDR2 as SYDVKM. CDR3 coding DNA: TGTGCCAGCAGTTTCCCCGTCACCTTC. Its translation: CASSFPVTF.

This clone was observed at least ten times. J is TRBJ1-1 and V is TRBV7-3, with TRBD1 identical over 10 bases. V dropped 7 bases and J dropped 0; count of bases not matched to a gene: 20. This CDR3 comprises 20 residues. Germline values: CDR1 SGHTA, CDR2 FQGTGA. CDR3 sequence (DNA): TGTGCCAGCATCCCGGGGGGACAGGGGACTTTGGGTAGGGTGAACACTGAAGCTTTCTTT. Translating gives CASIPGGQGTLGRVNTEAFF.

CDR3 DNA: TGCGCCAGCAGCCTAGGGACAGTCGATGGCTACACCTTC. Amino acids: CASSLGTVDGYTF. The V and J genes are TRBV5-1 and TRBJ1-2; TRBD1 aligns across 7 bases. Trimming cost V 4 bases and J 6 bases; bases outside gene matches: 6. The CDR3 is 13 residues long. In germline, CDR1 is SGHRS, CDR2 YFSETQ.

The CDR3 protein is CASSFGGRETQYF. For the CDR3, the DNA is TGTGCCAGCAGCTTTGGGGGCCGGGAGACCCAGTACTTC. The genes are TRBV7-2 and TRBJ2-5; perhaps TRBD1 as D (6 bases). Germline CDR1 and CDR2: SGHTA and FQGNSA. CDR3 length equals 13 residues. Trimming left V 3 bases short and J 5 bases short, with 10 bases between.

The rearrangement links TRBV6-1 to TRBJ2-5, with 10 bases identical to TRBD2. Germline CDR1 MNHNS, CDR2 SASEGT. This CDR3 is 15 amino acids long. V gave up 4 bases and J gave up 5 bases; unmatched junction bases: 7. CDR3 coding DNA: TGTGCCAGCAGTGGAGGTAGCGGGGGGCAGGAGACCCAGTACTTC. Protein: CASSGGSGGQETQYF.

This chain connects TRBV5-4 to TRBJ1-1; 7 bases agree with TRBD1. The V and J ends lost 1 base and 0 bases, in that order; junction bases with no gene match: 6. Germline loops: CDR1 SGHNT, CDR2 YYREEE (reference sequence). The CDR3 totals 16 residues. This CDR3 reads CASSLTKGQMNTEAFF. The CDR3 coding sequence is TGTGCCAGCAGCTTGACGAAGGGACAGATGAACACTGAAGCTTTCTTT.

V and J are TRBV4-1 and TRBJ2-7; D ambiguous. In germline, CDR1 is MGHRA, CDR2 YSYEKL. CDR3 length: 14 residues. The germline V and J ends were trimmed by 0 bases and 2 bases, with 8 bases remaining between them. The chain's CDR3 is CASSQDRVAYEQYF. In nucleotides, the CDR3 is TGCGCCAGCAGCCAAGATCGCGTTGCCTACGAGCAGTACTTC.